Listed below are T cell receptor beta chains from one sample, sequenced in a study of T cells in pancreatic ductal adenocarcinoma. Using immunoSEQ multiplex PCR, the repertoire was profiled, and TCRdb retains in-frame clones only, with some absent. This table has more than 85,000 clones, about 96% appearing once. The sample taken for sequencing was PBMCs. Receptors were obtained from a human donor with pancreatic ductal adenocarcinoma. Both conserved end residues are part of each CDR3. A D gene is named only where the DNA matches it firmly. Clone size is shown for a subset of rows, as once, few, many or a class of expanded clone.

>-|-|TRBJ2-5|TRBV7-7
TGTGCCAGCAGCTTGGACAGCGAAGAGACCCAGTACTTC
CASSLDSEETQYF
>-|-|TRBJ2-3|TRBV30
TGTGCCTGGAGTGAGGCGGGGGCAACAGATACGCAGTATTTT
CAWSEAGATDTQYF
>-|-|TRBJ2-7|TRBV2
TGTGCCAGCAGATCGTACGAGCAGTACTTC
CASRSYEQYF
>-|-|TRBJ2-1|TRBV10-3
TGTGCCATCAGTGATGCGATAGCGAGCTCCTACAATGAGCAGTTCTTC
CAISDAIASSYNEQFF
>TRBD2|-|TRBJ2-1|TRBV6-6
TGTGCCAGCAACAGGGGAGTAGCGGGAGCCAATGAGCAGTTCTTC
CASNRGVAGANEQFF
>-|-|TRBJ2-7|TRBV21-1
TGTGCCAGCAGCGGGGCGACGGACAGGGGTCCCTACGAGCAGTACTTC
CASSGATDRGPYEQYF
>TRBD1|-|TRBJ1-1|TRBV4-1
TGCGCCAGCAGCCCCCCGGGACAGGGGAAGCGGAACACTGAAGCTTTCTTT
CASSPPGQGKRNTEAFF
>-|once|TRBJ2-1|TRBV30
TGTGCCTGGAGTTGGGGGGGTTTACAGGGCGGGGTGGATGAGCAGTTCTTC
CAWSWGGLQGGVDEQFF
>-|-|TRBJ1-3|TRBV4-1
TGCGCCAGCAGCCAAGATTCGGGGTCCTCTGGAAACACCATATATTTT
CASSQDSGSSGNTIYF
>-|-|TRBJ2-7|TRBV6-1
TGTGCCAGCACGGGGTCAATGGGCGAGCAGTACTTC
CASTGSMGEQYF
>-|-|TRBJ2-2|TRBV11-2
TGTGCCAGCAGCTTACTGCAGGGGTTAGGGGAGCTGTTTTTT
CASSLLQGLGELFF
>-|-|TRBJ2-7|TRBV29-1
TGCAGCGTCGCCCAGGGGGGGCAGTACTTC
CSVAQGGQYF
>-|-|TRBJ2-1|TRBV25-1
TGTGCCAGCAGTGTCGATGATGCTACCCCGCTCTTC
CASSVDDATPLF
>-|-|TRBJ2-1|TRBV29-1
TGCAGCGTTGAAGGTACGGGGTACAATGAGCAGTTCTTC
CSVEGTGYNEQFF
>-|-|TRBJ2-5|TRBV7-2
TGTGCCAGCACCCCAGTGCAGGGTATACAAGAGACCCAGTACTTC
CASTPVQGIQETQYF
>-|-|TRBJ1-2|TRBV6-4
TGTGCCAGCAGTGCCGGAGCGGGATATGGCTACACCTTC
CASSAGAGYGYTF
>TRBD1|-|TRBJ1-5|TRBV27
TGTGCCAGCAGTTCCACTGACAGGGGGCTGAATCAGCCCCAGCATTTT
CASSSTDRGLNQPQHF
>TRBD1|-|TRBJ1-1|TRBV28
TGTGCCAGCAGGACAGGGGATACATGGGACACTGAAGCTTTCTTT
CASRTGDTWDTEAFF
>-|-|TRBJ2-3|TRBV6-4
TGTGCCAGCAGCCGGACACTTCCAGATACGCAGTATTTT
CASSRTLPDTQYF
>-|-|TRBJ2-5|TRBV18
TGTGCCAGCTCCAGGGGACCGGGAGAGACCCAGTACTTC
CASSRGPGETQYF
>-|-|TRBJ2-7|TRBV11-2
TGTGCCAGCAGCCGTGACAATTTCAACTACGAGCAGTACTTC
CASSRDNFNYEQYF
>TRBD2|-|TRBJ2-3|TRBV5-1
TGCGCCAGCAGCTCGGGGACTAGCGGGGGCACAGATACGCAGTATTTT
CASSSGTSGGTDTQYF
>TRBD2|-|TRBJ2-1|TRBV5-1
TGCGCCAGCAGCGCACCGGGACTAGCGGGAACGAATGAGCAGTTCTTC
CASSAPGLAGTNEQFF
>TRBD1|-|TRBJ2-2|TRBV7-7
TGTGCTAGCAGCCCCCGGGACAGCTCTATGGGCGGGGAGCTGTTTTTT
CASSPRDSSMGGELFF